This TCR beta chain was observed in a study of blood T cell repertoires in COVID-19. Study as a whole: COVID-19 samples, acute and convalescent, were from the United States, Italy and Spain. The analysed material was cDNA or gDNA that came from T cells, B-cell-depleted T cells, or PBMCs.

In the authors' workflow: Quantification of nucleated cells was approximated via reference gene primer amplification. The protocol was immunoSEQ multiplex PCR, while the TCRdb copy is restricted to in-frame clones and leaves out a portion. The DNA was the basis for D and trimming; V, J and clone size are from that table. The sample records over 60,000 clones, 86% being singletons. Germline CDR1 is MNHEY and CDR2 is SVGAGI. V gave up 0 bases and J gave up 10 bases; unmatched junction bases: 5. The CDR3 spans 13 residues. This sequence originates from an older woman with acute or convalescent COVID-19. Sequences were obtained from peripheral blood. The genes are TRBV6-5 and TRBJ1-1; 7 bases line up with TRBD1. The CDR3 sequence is CASSYSYDRVAFF. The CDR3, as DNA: TGTGCCAGCAGTTACTCGTATGACAGGGTAGCTTTCTTT.